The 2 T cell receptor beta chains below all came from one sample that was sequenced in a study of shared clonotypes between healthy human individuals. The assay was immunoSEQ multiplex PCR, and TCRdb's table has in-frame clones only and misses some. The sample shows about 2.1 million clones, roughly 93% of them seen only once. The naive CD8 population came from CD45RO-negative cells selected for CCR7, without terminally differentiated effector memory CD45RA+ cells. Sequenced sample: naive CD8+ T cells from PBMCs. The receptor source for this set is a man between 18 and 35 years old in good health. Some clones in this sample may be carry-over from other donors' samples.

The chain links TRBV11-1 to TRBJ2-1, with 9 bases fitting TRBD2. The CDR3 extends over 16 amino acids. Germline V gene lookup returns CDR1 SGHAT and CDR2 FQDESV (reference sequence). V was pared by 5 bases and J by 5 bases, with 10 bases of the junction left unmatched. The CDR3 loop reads CASSLTLAGEDNEQFF. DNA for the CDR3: TGTGCCAGCAGCCTAACTTTAGCGGGAGAGGACAATGAGCAGTTCTTC. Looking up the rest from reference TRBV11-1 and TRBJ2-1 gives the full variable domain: EAEVAQSPRYKITEKSQAVAFWCDPISGHATLYWYRQILGQGPELLVQFQDESVVDDSQLPKDRFSAERLKGVDSTLKIQPAELGDSAMYLCASSLTLAGEDNEQFFGPGTRLTVL.

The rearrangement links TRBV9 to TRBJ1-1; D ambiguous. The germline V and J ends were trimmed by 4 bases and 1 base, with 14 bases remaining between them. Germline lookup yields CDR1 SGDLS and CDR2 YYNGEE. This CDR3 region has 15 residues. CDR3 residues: CASSPGGGANTEAFF. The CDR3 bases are TGTGCCAGCAGCCCCGGAGGAGGCGCGAACACTGAAGCTTTCTTT.